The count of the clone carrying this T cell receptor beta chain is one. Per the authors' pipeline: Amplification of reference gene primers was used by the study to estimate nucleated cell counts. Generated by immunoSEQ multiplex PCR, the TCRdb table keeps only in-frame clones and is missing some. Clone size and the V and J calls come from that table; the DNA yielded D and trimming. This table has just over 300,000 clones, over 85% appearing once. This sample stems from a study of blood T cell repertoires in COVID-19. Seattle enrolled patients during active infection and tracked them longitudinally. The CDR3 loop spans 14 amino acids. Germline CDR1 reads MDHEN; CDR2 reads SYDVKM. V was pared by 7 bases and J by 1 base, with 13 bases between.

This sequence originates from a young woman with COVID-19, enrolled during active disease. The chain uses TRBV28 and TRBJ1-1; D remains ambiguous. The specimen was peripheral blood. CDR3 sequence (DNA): TGTGCCAGCACCGAGTACCTAAAGAACACTGAAGCTTTCTTT. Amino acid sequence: CASTEYLKNTEAFF.